These 21 T cell receptor beta chains came from one sample sequenced in a study of cytomegalovirus exposure and HLA in healthy donors. Libraries were prepared by immunoSEQ multiplex PCR; TCRdb keeps only in-frame clonotypes and omits some of them. The data show about 200,000 clones, roughly 86% seen once. Source material: PBMCs. These receptors all come from a woman between 18 and 29 years old in good health and CMV-seronegative.

This chain links TRBV5-1 with TRBJ2-1; TRBD2 aligns across 7 bases. The CDR3 contains 15 residues. The germline V gene encodes CDR1 SGHRS and CDR2 YFSETQ. The V gene end was trimmed by 4 bases and the J gene end by 5 bases; junction bases not matched to a gene: 9. The CDR3 loop reads CASSRLAGQNNEQFF. The CDR3 DNA is TGCGCCAGCAGCAGATTAGCGGGTCAAAACAATGAGCAGTTCTTC.

Worth noting for this clone: A junction boundary mismatches the germline segment, possibly from a read error. This chain links TRBV11-2 with TRBJ1-3, with D hard to call. CDR1 and CDR2 from the germline V gene are SGHAT and FQNNGV. The CDR3 covers 12 residues. Here the CDR3 reads CASKQPGSTIYF. The CDR3 nucleotides read TGTGCCAGCAAACAGCCTGGAAGCACCATATATTTT.

This chain links TRBV5-5 with TRBJ1-1; 7 bases align to TRBD1. The CDR3 extends over 14 amino acids. With V trimmed by 4 bases and J by 1 base, 4 bases remained unmatched. Germline CDR1 SGHKS, CDR2 YYEKEE (reference sequence). CDR3 coding DNA: TGTGCCAGCAGCCGAGGGGGCAGGAACACTGAAGCTTTCTTT. Translation: CASSRGGRNTEAFF.

The chain joins TRBV6-6 to TRBJ2-7; D gene unclear. The ends were cut back, 6 bases at V and 2 bases at J, with 8 bases in the middle. This CDR3 comprises 12 residues. CDR1 and CDR2 (germline): MNHNY, SVGAGI (reference sequence). CDR3 protein: CASSRDTYEQYF. The DNA for the CDR3 is TGTGCCAGCAGCCGAGACACCTACGAGCAGTACTTC.

The chain uses TRBV7-6 and TRBJ1-1; no clear D. The germline V gene has CDR1 SGHVS and CDR2 FNYEAQ. The CDR3 is 14 amino acids. V was clipped by 0 bases and J by 0 bases, with 5 bases between them. The CDR3 here is CASSLASMNTEAFF. CDR3 in DNA: TGTGCCAGCAGCTTAGCGAGCATGAACACTGAAGCTTTCTTT.

V gene TRBV19 combines with J gene TRBJ2-1; no clear D gene. Per the germline V gene, CDR1 is LNHDA and CDR2 is SQIVND (reference sequence). The CDR3 has 11 amino acids. V was clipped by 7 bases and J by 3 bases, with 4 bases between them. The CDR3 sequence is CASILYNEQFF. In DNA form, the CDR3 reads TGTGCCAGTATTCTCTACAATGAGCAGTTCTTC.

This rearrangement joins TRBV13 to TRBJ1-1; possibly TRBD1 for D (5 bases). The CDR3 loop spans 15 amino acids. CDR1 is PRHDT, CDR2 FYEKMQ, per germline (reference sequence). V was cut by 3 bases and J by 0 bases, with 11 bases left in between. CDR3 region: CASSLGGYMNTEAFF. The CDR3 DNA is TGTGCCAGCAGCTTGGGGGGTTACATGAACACTGAAGCTTTCTTT.

This rearrangement joins TRBV7-8 to TRBJ1-2; D might be TRBD1 (5 bases). This CDR3 has 14 residues. V dropped 5 bases and J dropped 2 bases, with 12 bases sitting between them. The germline V gene has CDR1 SGHVS and CDR2 FQNEAQ. DNA for the CDR3: TGTGCCAGCAGCCCCAGGGCAGAGAACTATGGCTACACCTTC. Translating it yields CASSPRAENYGYTF.

This chain uses TRBV5-1 with TRBJ1-4; 8 nucleotides match TRBD1. Germline trimming cut 4 bases from V and 6 bases from J; bases unmatched to any gene: 5. CDR1 and CDR2 (germline): SGHRS, YFSETQ. The CDR3 runs to 14 residues. CDR3 nucleotides: TGCGCCAGCAGCCAGGGACAGGAGTATGAAAAACTGTTTTTT. Translated, it gives CASSQGQEYEKLFF.

The chain couples TRBV6-5 to TRBJ1-1; tentatively, D is TRBD1 (5 bases). V lost 4 bases and J 0 bases, leaving 15 bases between the germline ends. Germline loops: CDR1 MNHEY, CDR2 SVGAGI. CDR3 size: 16 residues. The DNA of the CDR3 is TGTGCCAGCAGTTCCTCGCCAAGACAGATGAACACTGAAGCTTTCTTT. Protein product: CASSSSPRQMNTEAFF.

The chain links TRBV6-6 to TRBJ1-2, with D tentatively TRBD1 (6 bases). Trimming shortened V by 0 bases and J by 6 bases, and 17 bases separated the two germline ends. The CDR3 has 16 residues. CDR1 is MNHNY and CDR2 is SVGAGI in the germline V gene (reference sequence). CDR3 in amino acids: CASSYSTGRGRNGYTF. The CDR3 DNA is TGTGCCAGCAGTTACTCGACTGGCAGGGGTAGGAATGGCTACACCTTC.

The gene calls are TRBV10-3 and TRBJ1-6; 7 bases fit TRBD1. With 6 bases clipped from V and 5 bases from J, the junction kept 7 bases outside the gene matches. CDR1 is ENHRY and CDR2 is SYGVKD in the germline V gene. This CDR3 contains 15 residues. The CDR3 here is CAIRSRDSDNSPLHF. In DNA, the CDR3 is TGTGCCATCAGGAGCCGGGACAGCGATAATTCACCCCTCCACTTT.

This chain connects TRBV4-1 to TRBJ2-7; maybe TRBD1 (7 bases). The CDR3 runs to 16 residues. Trimming removed 1 base at V and 2 bases at J, with 15 bases between. CDR1 is MGHRA and CDR2 is YSYEKL in the germline V gene. The CDR3 here is CASSQGRGRFAYEQYF. DNA for the CDR3: TGCGCCAGCAGCCAAGGGAGGGGGCGCTTCGCCTACGAGCAGTACTTC.

This chain joins TRBV6-4 and TRBJ2-1; no reliable D call. CDR1 is MRHNA and CDR2 is SNTAGT in the germline V gene. CDR3 size: 15 residues. With 4 bases removed from V and 4 bases from J, the gap between germline ends came to 14 bases. CDR3 sequence: CASSVGPSGYNEQFF. CDR3 nucleotide sequence: TGTGCCAGCAGTGTGGGTCCTTCGGGTTACAATGAGCAGTTCTTC.

The rearrangement joins TRBV7-8 to TRBJ1-3; D gene ambiguous. The CDR3 length is 14 residues. From germline, CDR1 is SGHVS and CDR2 FQNEAQ. Trimming shortened V by 5 bases and J by 4 bases, and 12 bases separated the two germline ends. CDR3 in DNA: TGTGCCAGCAGCACCCGCACTCTAGGAAACACCATATATTTT. Translating it yields CASSTRTLGNTIYF. The whole variable domain, remainder taken from reference TRBV7-8 and TRBJ1-3, is GAGVSQSPRYKVAKRGQDVALRCDPISGHVSLFWYQQALGQGPEFLTYFQNEAQLDKSGLPSDRFFAERPEGSVSTLKIQRTQQEDSAVYLCASSTRTLGNTIYFGEGSWLTVV.

The rearrangement links TRBV27 to TRBJ2-3, with 10 bases lining up with TRBD2. The CDR3 length is 14 residues. Germline V gene sequence: CDR1 MNHEY, CDR2 SMNVEV (reference sequence). V dropped 3 bases and J dropped 3; count of bases not matched to a gene: 0. The CDR3 DNA reads TGTGCCAGCAGTTTTAGCGGGGGGACAGATACGCAGTATTTT. Translated: CASSFSGGTDTQYF.

The chain is built from TRBV2 and TRBJ2-5; D may be TRBD1 (6 bases). Between the trimmed V and J ends, which lost 10 bases and 4 bases, there was a span of 19 bases. In germline, CDR1 is SNHLY, CDR2 FYNNEI. This CDR3 is 14 amino acids long. In DNA form, the CDR3 reads TGTGCCAATAAACAGGGTGTTTTAGTAGAGACCCAGTACTTC. Translated: CANKQGVLVETQYF.

The V call is TRBV4-1, the J call TRBJ1-1; the D gene is possibly TRBD1 (6 bases). V was pared by 1 base and J by 7 bases, with 13 bases between. The CDR3 is made up of 14 amino acids. In germline, CDR1 is MGHRA, CDR2 YSYEKL. The CDR3 DNA sequence: TGCGCCAGCAGCCAAGGGGCAGGGGTTAGTGAAGCTTTCTTT. It specifies CASSQGAGVSEAFF.

The chain employs TRBV5-6 and TRBJ1-1, with D unresolved. The CDR3 contains 14 residues. Trimming left V 1 base short and J 6 bases short, with 13 bases between. Per germline, CDR1 SGHDT and CDR2 YYEEEE. The DNA for the CDR3 is TGTGCCAGCAGCTTGCGCATGGGTCAGGCTGAAGCTTTCTTT. It translates to CASSLRMGQAEAFF.

The chain joins TRBV15 to TRBJ2-7; 7 nucleotides match TRBD1. This CDR3 is built from 15 residues. J gave up 2 bases and V 0 bases, and 4 bases lay outside the gene matches. Germline CDR1 is LNHNV and CDR2 is YYDKDF (reference sequence). In DNA, the CDR3 is TGTGCCACCAGCAGAGAGGGACAGAGACCCTACGAGCAGTACTTC. This codes for CATSREGQRPYEQYF.

The rearrangement links TRBV10-2 to TRBJ1-3, with D perhaps matching TRBD1 (6 bases). Trimming took off 6 bases at V and 4 bases at J, with 10 bases between the two ends. The CDR3 sequence is 13 residues long. Germline-derived CDR1 and CDR2 are WSHSY and SAAADI. The CDR3 loop is CASRQGSGNTIYF. As DNA, the CDR3 is TGCGCCAGCAGACAGGGCTCAGGAAACACCATATATTTT.